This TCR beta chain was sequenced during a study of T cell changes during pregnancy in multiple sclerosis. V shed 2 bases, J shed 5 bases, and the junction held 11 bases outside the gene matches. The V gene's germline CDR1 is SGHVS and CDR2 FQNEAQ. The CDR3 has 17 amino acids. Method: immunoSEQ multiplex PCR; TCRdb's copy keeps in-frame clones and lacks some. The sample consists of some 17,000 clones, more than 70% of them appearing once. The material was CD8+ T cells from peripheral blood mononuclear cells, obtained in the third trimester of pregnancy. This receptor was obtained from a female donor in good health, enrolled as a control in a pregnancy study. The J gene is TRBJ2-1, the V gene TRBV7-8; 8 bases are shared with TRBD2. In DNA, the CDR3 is TGTGCCAGCAGCTTATTTCCCGCCCGGGGGGGAAACAATGAGCAGTTCTTC. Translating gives CASSLFPARGGNNEQFF. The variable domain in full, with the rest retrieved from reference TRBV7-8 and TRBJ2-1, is GAGVSQSPRYKVAKRGQDVALRCDPISGHVSLFWYQQALGQGPEFLTYFQNEAQLDKSGLPSDRFFAERPEGSVSTLKIQRTQQEDSAVYLCASSLFPARGGNNEQFFGPGTRLTVL.